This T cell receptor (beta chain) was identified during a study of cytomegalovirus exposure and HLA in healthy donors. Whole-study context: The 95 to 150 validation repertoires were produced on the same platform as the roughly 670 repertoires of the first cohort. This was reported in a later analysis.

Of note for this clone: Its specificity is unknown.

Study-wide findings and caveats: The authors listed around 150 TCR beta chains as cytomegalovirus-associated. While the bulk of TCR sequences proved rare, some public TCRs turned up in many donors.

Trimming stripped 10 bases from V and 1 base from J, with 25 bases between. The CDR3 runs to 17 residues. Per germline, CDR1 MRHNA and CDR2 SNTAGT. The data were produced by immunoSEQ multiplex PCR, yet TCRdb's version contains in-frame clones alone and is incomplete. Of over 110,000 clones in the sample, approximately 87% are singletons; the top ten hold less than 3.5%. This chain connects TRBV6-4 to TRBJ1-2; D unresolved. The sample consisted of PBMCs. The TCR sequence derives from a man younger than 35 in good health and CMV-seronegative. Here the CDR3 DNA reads TGTGCCACCGGAGTAACAAGTCTCTCAACAAATAACTATGGCTACACCTTC. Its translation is CATGVTSLSTNNYGYTF.